Listed here are 7 T cell receptor beta chains from one sample, sequenced in a study of CD8 T cells in ankylosing spondylitis. TCRdb passed the 5' RACE reads through MiXCR, listing each CDR3 protein once. The data show roughly 700,000 distinct CDR3 sequences, around 17% seen once. Their specific antigens are unknown. Study-wide points: Among TCR beta sequences, a motif of several highly homologous variants appeared characteristic of ankylosing spondylitis blood.

The specimen sequenced was blood, either unsorted or a sorted T cell fraction (not recorded which). Every receptor here comes from a male donor with ankylosing spondylitis.

This clonotype was recorded a few times. This chain joins TRBV10-1 and TRBJ2-2; D is unclear. The CDR3 loop spans 14 amino acids. V was clipped by 4 bases and J by 6 bases, with 12 bases between them. CDR1 is WNHNN, CDR2 SYGVQD, per germline (reference sequence). Here the CDR3 DNA reads TGCGCCAGCAGTGTAGACCCGACGTCCGGGGAGCTGTTTTTT. Translation: CASSVDPTSGELFF.

The rearrangement links TRBV20-1 to TRBJ1-2; 10 nucleotides align to TRBD1. The CDR3 has 16 amino acids. Germline assignment: CDR1 DFQATT and CDR2 SNEGSKA (reference sequence). V shed 1 base, J shed 3 bases, and the junction held 8 bases outside the gene matches. CDR3: CSARVEDRGLYYGYTF. CDR3 coding DNA: TGCAGTGCTAGAGTTGAAGACAGGGGGCTATACTATGGCTACACCTTC.

The chain carries TRBV20-1 and TRBJ1-4; 8 bases align to TRBD1. With V trimmed by 0 bases and J by 11 bases, 14 bases remained unmatched. This CDR3 is 16 amino acids long. Germline V lookup: CDR1 DFQATT, CDR2 SNEGSKA (reference sequence). CDR3: CSARDSSGTGKGKLFF. Here the CDR3 DNA reads TGCAGTGCTAGAGATAGTTCCGGGACAGGAAAGGGGAAACTGTTTTTT.

The rearrangement uses TRBV12-3 or TRBV12-4 and TRBJ2-7; TRBD2 matches 9 bases. CDR3 length: 14 amino acids. V shed 3 bases, J shed 6 bases, and the junction held 6 bases outside the gene matches. CDR3 nucleotides: TGTGCCAGCAGTTTGGGCGGGAGGGCCTCCGAGCAGTACTTC. Translation gives CASSLGGRASEQYF.

The chain employs TRBV12-3 or TRBV12-4 and TRBJ2-7; no clear D gene. Trimming cost V 0 bases and J 6 bases, with 15 bases left between them. The CDR3 extends over 15 amino acids. The DNA for the CDR3 is TGTGCCAGCAGTTTAGCGCTTAGTACTCTTCCCGAGCAGTACTTC. This sequence encodes CASSLALSTLPEQYF.

The rearrangement links TRBV28 to TRBJ1-6; D unclear. The V gene's germline CDR1 is MDHEN and CDR2 SYDVKM. Deletions cut 4 bases from V and 4 bases from J, with 11 bases between. The CDR3 consists of 15 residues. CDR3 amino acids: CASSSRTFYNSPLHF. The CDR3 nucleotides read TGTGCCAGCAGTTCCAGGACGTTTTATAATTCACCCCTCCACTTT.

Only a few counts were recorded for this clonotype. CDR3 amino acids: CASSSSFLAGGITDTQYF. The CDR3 DNA sequence: TGTGCCAGCAGCTCGTCCTTCCTAGCGGGGGGAATCACAGATACGCAGTATTTT. The chain carries TRBV11-2 and TRBJ2-3; 11 bases line up with TRBD2. CDR1 is SGHAT and CDR2 is FQNNGV in the germline V gene. V was pared by 4 bases and J by 2 bases, with 11 bases of the junction left unmatched. The CDR3 is made up of 18 amino acids.